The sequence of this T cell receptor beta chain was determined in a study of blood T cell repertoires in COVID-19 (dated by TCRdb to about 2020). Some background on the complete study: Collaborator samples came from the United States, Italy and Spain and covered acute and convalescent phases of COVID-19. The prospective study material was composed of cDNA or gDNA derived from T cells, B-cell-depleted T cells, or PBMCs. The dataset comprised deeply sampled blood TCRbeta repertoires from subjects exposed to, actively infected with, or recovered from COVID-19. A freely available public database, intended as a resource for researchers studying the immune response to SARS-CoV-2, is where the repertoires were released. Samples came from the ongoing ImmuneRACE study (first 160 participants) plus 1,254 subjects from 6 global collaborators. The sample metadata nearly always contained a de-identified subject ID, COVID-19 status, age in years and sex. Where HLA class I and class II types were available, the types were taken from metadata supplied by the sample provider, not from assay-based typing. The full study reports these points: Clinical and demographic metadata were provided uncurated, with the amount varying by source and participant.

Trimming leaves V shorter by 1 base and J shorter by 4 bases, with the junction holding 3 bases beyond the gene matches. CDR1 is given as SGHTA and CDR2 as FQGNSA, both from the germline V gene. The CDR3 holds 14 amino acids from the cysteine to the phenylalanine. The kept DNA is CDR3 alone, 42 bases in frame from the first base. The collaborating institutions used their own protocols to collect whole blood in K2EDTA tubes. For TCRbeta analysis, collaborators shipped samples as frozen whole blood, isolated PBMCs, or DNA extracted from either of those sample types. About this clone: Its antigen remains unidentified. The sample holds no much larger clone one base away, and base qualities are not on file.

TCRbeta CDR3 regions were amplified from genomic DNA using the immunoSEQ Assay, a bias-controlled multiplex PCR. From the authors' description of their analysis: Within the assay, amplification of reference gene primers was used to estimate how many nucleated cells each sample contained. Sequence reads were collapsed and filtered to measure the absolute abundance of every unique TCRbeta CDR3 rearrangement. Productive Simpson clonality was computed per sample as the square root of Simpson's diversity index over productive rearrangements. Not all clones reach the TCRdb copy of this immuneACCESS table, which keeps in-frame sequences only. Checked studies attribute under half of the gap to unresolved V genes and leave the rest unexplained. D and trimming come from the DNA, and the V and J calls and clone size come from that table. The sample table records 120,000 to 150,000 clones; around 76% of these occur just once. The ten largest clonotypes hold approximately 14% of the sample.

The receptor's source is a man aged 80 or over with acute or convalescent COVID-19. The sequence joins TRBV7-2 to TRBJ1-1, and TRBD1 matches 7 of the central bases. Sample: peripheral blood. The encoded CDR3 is CASSLDKGATEAFF. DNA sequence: TGTGCCAGCAGCTTAGATAAGGGGGCCACTGAAGCTTTCTTT.